The rows below give T cell receptor beta chains drawn from one sample of a study of T cell clonotyping in hematopoietic cell transplantation. Sequenced by immunoSEQ multiplex PCR; TCRdb stores in-frame clones only, minus some. The data show more than 950 clones, over 65% seen once. Sequenced here: PBMCs, sampled 30 days after allogeneic stem cell transplant. The source of these receptors is a female patient in her fifties who had an allogeneic stem cell transplant, so the T cells may come from the graft donor. Some clones in this sample may be carry-over from other donors' samples. CDR3s include the opening cysteine and the closing phenylalanine or tryptophan. A D gene is named only where the DNA matches it firmly. Clone size is shown for a subset of rows, as once, few, many or a class of expanded clone.

v_gene,abundance,j_gene,d_gene,len,CDR3nt,CDR3aa
TRBV5-4,once,TRBJ1-2,NA,12,TGTGCCAGCAGCCCGGGGAGCTATGGCTACACCTTC,CASSPGSYGYTF
TRBV19,NA,TRBJ1-5,NA,12,TGTGCCAGTAGTATAGGGATTCAGCCCCAGCATTTT,CASSIGIQPQHF
TRBV18,NA,TRBJ2-7,TRBD1,13,TGTGCCAGCTCACCACTACAGGGGAACGAGCAGTACTTC,CASSPLQGNEQYF
TRBV15,NA,TRBJ2-1,NA,12,TGTGCCACCAGCAGAGTTGGCTATGAGCAGTTCTTC,CATSRVGYEQFF
TRBV15,NA,TRBJ2-3,NA,12,TGTGCCACCAGCAGAGTTGGATATACGCAGTATTTT,CATSRVGYTQYF
TRBV27,few,TRBJ1-2,NA,14,TGTGCCAGCAGTTTATTTAAGGAGATAGGTGGCTACACCTTC,CASSLFKEIGGYTF
TRBV4-1,NA,TRBJ2-7,NA,14,TGCGCCAGCAGCAAACGGGACTCCGGAGGGGAGCAGTACTTC,CASSKRDSGGEQYF
TRBV7-9,NA,TRBJ2-1,TRBD1,14,TGTGCCAGCAGCGAGGGACAGATGTACAATGAGCAGTTCTTC,CASSEGQMYNEQFF
TRBV29-1,few,TRBJ2-1,TRBD1,15,TGCAGCGTTGAGCCAGGGGACAGGGAATTGAGTGAGCAGTTCTTC,CSVEPGDRELSEQFF
TRBV2,NA,TRBJ1-1,TRBD1,16,TGTGCCAGCAGCCCGCCAGGGGGGATAATGAACACTGAAGCTTTCTTT,CASSPPGGIMNTEAFF
TRBV30,NA,TRBJ2-1,TRBD1,13,TGTGCCTGGAGAAGGACAGGAGGCGATGAGCAGTTCTTC,CAWRRTGGDEQFF
TRBV6-5,NA,TRBJ2-1,TRBD2,15,TGTGCCAGCAGTCGGACTAGCGGGAGGGTAAATGAGCAGTTCTTC,CASSRTSGRVNEQFF
TRBV30,NA,TRBJ2-1,TRBD1,13,TGTGCCTGGACGACGGGACAGGGGAATGAGCAGTTCTTC,CAWTTGQGNEQFF
TRBV15,NA,TRBJ1-2,NA,15,TGTGCCACCAGCAGAGATAAGGGGACGGACTATGGCTACACCTTC,CATSRDKGTDYGYTF
TRBV7-6,NA,TRBJ1-1,NA,15,TGTGCCAGCAGCCCGACGAATGTCTTCAACACTGAAGCTTTCTTT,CASSPTNVFNTEAFF
TRBV15,few,TRBJ2-1,NA,17,TGTGCCACCAGCACTCCAAATGGGCGGAGTATGGGGAATGAGCAGTTCTTC,CATSTPNGRSMGNEQFF
TRBV5-5,NA,TRBJ1-3,NA,17,TGTGCCAGCAGCTTGGTGGAGGGCATCAACTCTGGAAACACCATATATTTT,CASSLVEGINSGNTIYF
TRBV29-1,few,TRBJ1-2,NA,16,TGCAGCGTTGAAGAAGGGCGAGAAAAAGGGAGCTATGGCTACACCTTC,CSVEEGREKGSYGYTF
TRBV19,NA,TRBJ2-1,TRBD2,15,TGTGCCAGTAGTATAGGAGCGGGAGGCTACAATGAGCAGTTCTTC,CASSIGAGGYNEQFF
TRBV6-5,few,TRBJ1-2,NA,12,TGTGCCAGCAGCTTGGGGGGGGATGGCTACACCTTC,CASSLGGDGYTF
TRBV5-1,few,TRBJ2-1,TRBD2,19,TGCGCCAGCAGCTTGAAAGGGCTAGCGGGAGGGCACGTTGGTAATGAGCAGTTCTTC,CASSLKGLAGGHVGNEQFF
TRBV28,NA,TRBJ1-5,TRBD1,16,TGTGCCAGCAGTCGACTTATGAGGACAGGGTCTCAGCCCCAGCATTTT,CASSRLMRTGSQPQHF
TRBV6-1,hyperexpanded,TRBJ2-7,NA,16,TGTGCCAGCAGTGATCTAAGCGGGTACAATTCCTACGAGCAGTACTTC,CASSDLSGYNSYEQYF
TRBV25-1,few,TRBJ1-2,NA,14,TGTGCCAGCAGTGAGCTCGGGTCGGTATTTGGCTACACCTTC,CASSELGSVFGYTF
TRBV9,NA,TRBJ1-2,NA,15,TGTGCCAGCAGCCCCGAGCTGGGGGGGCGCGGTGGCTACACCTTC,CASSPELGGRGGYTF
TRBV5-1,large,TRBJ2-7,NA,11,TGCGCCAGCAGCACCGCCTACGAGCAGTACTTC,CASSTAYEQYF
TRBV19,NA,TRBJ1-5,NA,12,TGTGCCAGTAGTATAGGGATTCAACCCCAGCATTTT,CASSIGIQPQHF
TRBV30,NA,TRBJ2-1,NA,12,TGTGCCTGGAGTCGAGCTACAAATGAGCAGTTCTTC,CAWSRATNEQFF
TRBV4-1,NA,TRBJ1-2,NA,15,TGCGCCAGCAGCCAAGATCGGTCGGGGTATGGTGGCTACACCTTC,CASSQDRSGYGGYTF
TRBV6-5,NA,TRBJ2-5,NA,13,TGTGCCAGCTCCCTTAGCGACGGAGGGACCCAGTACTTC,CASSLSDGGTQYF
TRBV5-1,NA,TRBJ2-3,NA,14,TGCGCCAGCAGCCCCGGACACCGCACAGATACGCAGTATTTT,CASSPGHRTDTQYF
TRBV11-1,NA,TRBJ1-1,NA,15,TGTGCCAGCAGCTTAAGGGCAGGGAGGAACACTGAAGCTTTCTTT,CASSLRAGRNTEAFF
TRBV18,NA,TRBJ1-2,NA,17,TGTGCCAGCTCACCATTAACCGGGACGCCTCCGAACTATGGCTACACCTTC,CASSPLTGTPPNYGYTF
TRBV6-1,few,TRBJ2-3,NA,14,TGTGCCAGCATGAGGGGCTACGACACAGATACGCAGTATTTT,CASMRGYDTDTQYF
TRBV7-9,NA,TRBJ2-3,NA,13,TGTGCCAGCAGCTTTCTTCGCACAGATACGCAGTATTTT,CASSFLRTDTQYF
TRBV30,NA,TRBJ1-1,NA,14,TGTGCCTCGTCGTCAGGGGCAACGAACACTGAAGCTTTCTTT,CASSSGATNTEAFF
TRBV5-8,NA,TRBJ2-7,TRBD1,13,TGTGCCAGCACTGGGACAGGGGCCTACGAGCAGTACTTC,CASTGTGAYEQYF
TRBV27,NA,TRBJ2-7,NA,14,TGTGCCAGCAGTTTATCGTCCAGATCCTACGAGCAGTACTTC,CASSLSSRSYEQYF
TRBV29-1,NA,TRBJ2-4,NA,13,TGCAGCGACAGGTTAATAGCCAAAAACATTCAGTACTTC,CSDRLIAKNIQYF
TRBV19,NA,TRBJ1-2,NA,13,TGTGCCAGTAGTCGGGAGGGAAGTAGTGGCTACACCTTC,CASSREGSSGYTF
TRBV5-6,once,TRBJ2-4,TRBD1,15,TGTGCCAGCAGCTTCGCCGGGACAGGCAAAAACATTCAGTACTTC,CASSFAGTGKNIQYF
TRBV7-2,NA,TRBJ2-1,NA,15,TGTGCCAGCAGCACCGAAGCGGAGGTCTACAATGAGCAGTTCTTC,CASSTEAEVYNEQFF
TRBV30,NA,TRBJ2-7,NA,14,TGTGCCTGGTCCGCAACCGACATCTCCTACGAGCAGTACTTC,CAWSATDISYEQYF
TRBV5-6,NA,TRBJ1-5,NA,15,TGTGCCAGCAGCACGTGGGGTCGGGGGGGTGTGGAACAGCATTTT,CASSTWGRGGVEQHF
TRBV6-6,once,TRBJ2-7,NA,15,TGTGCCAGCAGGGCCGATGGGAGTATAGGTAACGAGCAGTACTTC,CASRADGSIGNEQYF
TRBV19,NA,TRBJ1-2,TRBD1,13,TGTGCCAGTAGCAGAGACAGGGACTATGGCTACACCTTC,CASSRDRDYGYTF
TRBV5-1,NA,TRBJ2-5,TRBD1,15,TGCGCCAGCAGCTCGGACAGGGGGCAGGGGGAGACCCAGTACTTC,CASSSDRGQGETQYF
TRBV6-6,NA,TRBJ2-1,TRBD2,13,TGTGCCAGCACCCAATCGGGGGGCAATGAGCAGTTCTTC,CASTQSGGNEQFF
TRBV13,NA,TRBJ1-3,NA,16,TGTGCCAGCAGCTCTAACAATCAAAGGAAGGGAAACACCATATATTTT,CASSSNNQRKGNTIYF
TRBV6-5,NA,TRBJ1-4,NA,14,TGTGCCAGCGGCTATGGGTCGGCTAATGAAAAACTGTTTTTT,CASGYGSANEKLFF
TRBV30,NA,TRBJ1-2,TRBD1,12,TGTGCCTGGAGTACTACAGGGGTTGGCTACACCTTC,CAWSTTGVGYTF
TRBV5-8,NA,TRBJ1-5,NA,12,TGTGCCAGCACCCTTCGTAATCAGCCCCAGCATTTT,CASTLRNQPQHF
TRBV5-4,NA,TRBJ2-2,NA,16,TGTGCCAGCAGCTTGGATACGACAAGGAACACCGGGGAGCTGTTTTTT,CASSLDTTRNTGELFF
TRBV9,NA,TRBJ2-3,NA,16,TGTGCCAGCAGCCCAAATCCGGGGTCTGTCACAGATACGCAGTATTTT,CASSPNPGSVTDTQYF
TRBV11-1,once,TRBJ2-2,TRBD2,15,TGTGCCAGCAGCTTAAGCGGGAGGGCGATCGGGGAGCTGTTTTTT,CASSLSGRAIGELFF
TRBV30,once,TRBJ2-3,NA,16,TGTGCCTGGAGTTATACCCGAAGGGTCCTAACGGATACGCAGTATTTT,CAWSYTRRVLTDTQYF
TRBV9,NA,TRBJ1-1,NA,13,TGTGCCAGCAGCGTAGCGGGGAACACTGAAGCTTTCTTT,CASSVAGNTEAFF
TRBV30,once,TRBJ2-2,TRBD1,15,TGTGCCTGGAGTTCGACAGGGGGGATGACCGGGGAGCTGTTTTTT,CAWSSTGGMTGELFF
TRBV30,NA,TRBJ1-5,NA,14,TGTGCCTGGAGTGTAAGAGGGTTTTATCAGCCCCAGCATTTT,CAWSVRGFYQPQHF